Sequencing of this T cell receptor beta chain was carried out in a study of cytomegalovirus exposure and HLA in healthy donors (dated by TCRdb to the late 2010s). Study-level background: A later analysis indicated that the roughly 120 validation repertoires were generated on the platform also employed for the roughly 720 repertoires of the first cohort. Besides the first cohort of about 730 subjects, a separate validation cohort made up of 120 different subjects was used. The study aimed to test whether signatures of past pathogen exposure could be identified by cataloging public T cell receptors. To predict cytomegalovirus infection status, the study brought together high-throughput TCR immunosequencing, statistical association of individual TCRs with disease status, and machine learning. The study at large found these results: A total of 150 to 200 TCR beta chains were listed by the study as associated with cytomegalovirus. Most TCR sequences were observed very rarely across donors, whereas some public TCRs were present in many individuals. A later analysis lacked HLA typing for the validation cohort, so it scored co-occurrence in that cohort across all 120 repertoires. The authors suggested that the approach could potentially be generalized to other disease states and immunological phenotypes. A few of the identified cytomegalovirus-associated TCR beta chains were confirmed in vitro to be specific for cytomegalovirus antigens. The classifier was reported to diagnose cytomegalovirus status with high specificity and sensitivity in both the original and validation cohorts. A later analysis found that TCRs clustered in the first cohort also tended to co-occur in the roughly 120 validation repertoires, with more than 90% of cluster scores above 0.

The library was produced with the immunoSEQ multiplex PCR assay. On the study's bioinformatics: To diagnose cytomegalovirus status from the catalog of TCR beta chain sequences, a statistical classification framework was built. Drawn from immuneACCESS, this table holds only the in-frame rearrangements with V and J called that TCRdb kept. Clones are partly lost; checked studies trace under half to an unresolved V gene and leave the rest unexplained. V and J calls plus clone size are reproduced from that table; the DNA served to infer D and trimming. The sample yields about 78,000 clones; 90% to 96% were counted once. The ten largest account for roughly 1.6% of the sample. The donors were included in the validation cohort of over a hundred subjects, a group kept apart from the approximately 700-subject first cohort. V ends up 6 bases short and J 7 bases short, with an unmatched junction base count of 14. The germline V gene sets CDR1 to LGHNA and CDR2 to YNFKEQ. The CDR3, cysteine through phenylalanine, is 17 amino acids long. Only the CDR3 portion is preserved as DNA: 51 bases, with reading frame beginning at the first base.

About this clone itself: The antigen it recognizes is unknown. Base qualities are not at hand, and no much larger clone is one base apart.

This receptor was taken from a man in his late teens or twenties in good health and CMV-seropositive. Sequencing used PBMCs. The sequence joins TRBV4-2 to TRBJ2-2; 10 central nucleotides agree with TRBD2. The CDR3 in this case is CASSRSSGSVGFGELFF. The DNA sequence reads TGTGCCAGCAGTCGGTCTAGCGGGAGCGTCGGCTTCGGGGAGCTGTTTTTT.